A single sample is the source of the 6 T cell receptor beta chains below, sequenced in a study of cytomegalovirus exposure and HLA in healthy donors. The study ran its PCR with 60 Vbeta and 13 Jbeta primers. Assay: immunoSEQ multiplex PCR; the TCRdb copy retains only in-frame clones and omits some. Among over 150,000 clones, 73% were seen once, and the ten largest hold under 7%. Material for sequencing was PBMCs. The receptors come from a woman under 30 in good health and CMV-seropositive.

The chain couples TRBV19 to TRBJ2-1, with 8 bases matching TRBD1. Germline V gene lookup returns CDR1 LNHDA and CDR2 SQIVND (reference sequence). This CDR3 region has 15 residues. J was trimmed by 4 bases and V by 6 bases; bases with no gene match: 8. The CDR3 DNA reads as TGTGCCAGTAGCCAAACCGGGACAGGTTACAATGAGCAGTTCTTC. It translates to CASSQTGTGYNEQFF.

The chain links TRBV5-1 to TRBJ1-2; tentatively, D is TRBD1 (5 bases). The V and J ends lost 3 bases and 4 bases respectively, with 16 bases between them. CDR3 length: 15 amino acids. Germline V gene data show CDR1 as SGHRS and CDR2 as YFSETQ. Written as DNA, the CDR3 is TGCGCCAGCAGCTCGGACGGGGGGGGGACCTATGGCTACACCTTC. Its protein product is CASSSDGGGTYGYTF.

The chain couples TRBV4-3 to TRBJ1-2, with TRBD1 as a possible D gene (5 bases). In germline, CDR1 is LGHNA, CDR2 YSLEER. CDR3 size: 16 residues. The germline V and J ends were trimmed by 0 bases and 6 bases, with 17 bases remaining between them. DNA of the CDR3: TGCGCCAGCAGCCAAGATTTAGCTGGCAGGGAAAATGGCTACACCTTC. It specifies CASSQDLAGRENGYTF.

The CDR3 is CASSIVRGRGSPYEQYF. CDR3 coding DNA: TGTGCCAGTAGTATAGTAAGGGGACGGGGGTCCCCCTACGAGCAGTACTTC. The V gene is TRBV19, the J gene TRBJ2-7; TRBD2 is a possible D gene (6 bases). Germline V gene lookup returns CDR1 LNHDA and CDR2 SQIVND (reference sequence). Trimming stripped 1 base from V and 2 bases from J, with 18 bases between. The CDR3 runs to 17 residues.

The CDR3 reads CASSWDRGGKTQYF. CDR3 sequence (DNA): TGTGCCAGCAGCTGGGACAGGGGGGGGAAGACCCAGTACTTC. This chain connects TRBV6-6 to TRBJ2-5; 11 bases line up with TRBD1. The CDR3 covers 14 residues. The junction had 6 bases not matched to a gene; V was cut back by 6 bases and J by 6 bases. Germline V CDR1 and CDR2: MNHNY, SVGAGI (reference sequence).

This sequence joins TRBV6-1 and TRBJ1-5; no clear D. The CDR3 sequence is 13 residues long. The V end lost 5 bases, the J end lost 6 bases, and 11 bases lay between the germline ends. Per germline, CDR1 MNHNS and CDR2 SASEGT. In nucleotides, the CDR3 is TGTGCCAGCAGTAATACTAGGAGTCAGCCCCAGCATTTT. Its protein is CASSNTRSQPQHF.